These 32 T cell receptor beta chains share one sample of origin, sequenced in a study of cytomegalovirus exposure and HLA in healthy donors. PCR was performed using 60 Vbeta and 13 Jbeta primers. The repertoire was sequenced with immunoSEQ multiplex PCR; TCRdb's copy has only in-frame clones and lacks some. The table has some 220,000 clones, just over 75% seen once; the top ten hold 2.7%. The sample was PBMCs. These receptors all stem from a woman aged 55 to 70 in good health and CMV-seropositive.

CDR3 DNA sequence: TGCACCAGCAGCCAAGCCGGGACTAGCGGGCCAGATACGCAGTATTTT. Residues: CTSSQAGTSGPDTQYF. The V call is TRBV1, the J call TRBJ2-3; the table names TRBD2, a call not compared with the DNA. TRBV1 has pseudogene status. This CDR3 has 16 amino acids.

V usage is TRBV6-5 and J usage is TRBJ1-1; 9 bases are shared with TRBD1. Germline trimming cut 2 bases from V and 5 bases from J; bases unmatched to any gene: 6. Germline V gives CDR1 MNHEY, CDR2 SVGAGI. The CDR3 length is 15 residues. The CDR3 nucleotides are TGTGCCAGCAGTTACACCGGGACAGGGTCGACTGAAGCTTTCTTT. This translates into CASSYTGTGSTEAFF.

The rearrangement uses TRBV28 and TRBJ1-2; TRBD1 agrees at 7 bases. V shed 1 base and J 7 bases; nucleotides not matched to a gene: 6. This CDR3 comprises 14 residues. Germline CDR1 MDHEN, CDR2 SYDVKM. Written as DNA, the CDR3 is TGTGCCAGCAGTTTATTTGGGACAGCGAGTGGCTACACCTTC. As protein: CASSLFGTASGYTF.

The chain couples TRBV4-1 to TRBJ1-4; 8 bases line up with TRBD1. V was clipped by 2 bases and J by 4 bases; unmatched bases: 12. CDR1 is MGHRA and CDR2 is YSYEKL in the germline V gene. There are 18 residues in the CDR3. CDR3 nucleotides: TGCGCCAGCAGCCAACCGGGACAGGCCTCGAGAGGTAATGAAAAACTGTTTTTT. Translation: CASSQPGQASRGNEKLFF.

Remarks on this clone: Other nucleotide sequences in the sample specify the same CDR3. In DNA, the CDR3 is TGCGCCAGCAGTGACTCCGGGAGCACAGATACGCAGTATTTT. Translating it yields CASSDSGSTDTQYF. The chain links TRBV10-1 to TRBJ2-3, with D unclear. The germline CDR1 and CDR2 sequences are WNHNN and SYGVQD (reference sequence). V lost 3 bases to trimming and J lost 0 bases, with 7 bases between them. The CDR3 extends over 14 amino acids.

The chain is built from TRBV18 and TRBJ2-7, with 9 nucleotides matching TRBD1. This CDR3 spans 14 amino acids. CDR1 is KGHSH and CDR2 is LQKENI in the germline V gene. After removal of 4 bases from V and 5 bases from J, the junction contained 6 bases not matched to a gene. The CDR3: CASSRRTGVDEQYF. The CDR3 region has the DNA TGTGCCAGCTCACGCCGGACAGGGGTGGACGAGCAGTACTTC.

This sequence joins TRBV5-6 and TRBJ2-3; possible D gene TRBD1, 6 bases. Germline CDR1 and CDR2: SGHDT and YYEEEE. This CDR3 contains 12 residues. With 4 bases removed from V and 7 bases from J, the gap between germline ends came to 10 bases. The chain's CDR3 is CASSPGVNTQYF. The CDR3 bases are TGTGCCAGCAGCCCAGGGGTAAATACGCAGTATTTT.

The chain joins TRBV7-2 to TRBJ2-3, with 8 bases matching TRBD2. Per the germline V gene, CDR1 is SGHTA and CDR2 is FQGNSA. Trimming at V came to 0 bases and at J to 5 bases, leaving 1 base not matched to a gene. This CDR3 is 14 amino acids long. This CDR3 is CASSLAGRGDTQYF. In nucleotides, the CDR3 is TGTGCCAGCAGCTTAGCCGGGAGGGGAGATACGCAGTATTTT.

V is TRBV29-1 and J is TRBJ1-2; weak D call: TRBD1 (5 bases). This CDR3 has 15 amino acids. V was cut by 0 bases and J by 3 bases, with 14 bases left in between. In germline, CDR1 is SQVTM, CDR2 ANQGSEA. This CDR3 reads CSVEDGLWGDYGYTF. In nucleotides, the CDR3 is TGCAGCGTTGAAGACGGGTTATGGGGGGACTATGGCTACACCTTC.

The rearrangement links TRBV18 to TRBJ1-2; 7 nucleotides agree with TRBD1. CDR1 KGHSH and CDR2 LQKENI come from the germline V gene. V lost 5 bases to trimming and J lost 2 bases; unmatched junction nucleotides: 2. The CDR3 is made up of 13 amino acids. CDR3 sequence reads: CASSAGQNYGYTF. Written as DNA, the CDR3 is TGTGCCAGCTCAGCGGGACAGAACTATGGCTACACCTTC.

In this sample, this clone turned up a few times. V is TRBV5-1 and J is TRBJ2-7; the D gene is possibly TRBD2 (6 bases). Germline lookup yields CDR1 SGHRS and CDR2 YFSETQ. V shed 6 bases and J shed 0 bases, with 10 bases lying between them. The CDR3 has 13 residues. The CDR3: CASKVADSYEQYF. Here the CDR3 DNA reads TGCGCCAGCAAGGTAGCGGACTCCTACGAGCAGTACTTC.

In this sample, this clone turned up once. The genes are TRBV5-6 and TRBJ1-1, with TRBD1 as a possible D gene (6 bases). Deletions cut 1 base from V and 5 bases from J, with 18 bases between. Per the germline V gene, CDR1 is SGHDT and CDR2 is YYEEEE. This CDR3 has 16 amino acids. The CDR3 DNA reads TGTGCCAGCAGCTTGTCTGGCGTCGAGAGGGGGACTGAAGCTTTCTTT. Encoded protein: CASSLSGVERGTEAFF.

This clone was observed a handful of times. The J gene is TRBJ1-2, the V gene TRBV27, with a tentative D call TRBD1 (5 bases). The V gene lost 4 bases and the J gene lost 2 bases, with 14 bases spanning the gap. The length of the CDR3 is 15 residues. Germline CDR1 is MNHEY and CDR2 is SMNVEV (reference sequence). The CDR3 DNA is TGTGCCAGCAGTTCCTCGGACACGCCGAACTATGGCTACACCTTC. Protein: CASSSSDTPNYGYTF.

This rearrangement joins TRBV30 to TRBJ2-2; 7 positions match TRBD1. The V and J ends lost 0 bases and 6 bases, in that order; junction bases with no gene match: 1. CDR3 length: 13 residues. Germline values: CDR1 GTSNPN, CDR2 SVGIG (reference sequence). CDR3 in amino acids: CAWSVDRAGELFF. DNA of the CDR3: TGTGCCTGGAGTGTCGACAGGGCCGGGGAGCTGTTTTTT.

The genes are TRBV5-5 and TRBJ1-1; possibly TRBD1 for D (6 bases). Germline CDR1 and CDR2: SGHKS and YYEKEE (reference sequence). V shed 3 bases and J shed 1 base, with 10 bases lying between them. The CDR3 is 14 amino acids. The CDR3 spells CASSWGGGNTEAFF. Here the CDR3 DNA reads TGTGCCAGCAGCTGGGGAGGGGGGAACACTGAAGCTTTCTTT.

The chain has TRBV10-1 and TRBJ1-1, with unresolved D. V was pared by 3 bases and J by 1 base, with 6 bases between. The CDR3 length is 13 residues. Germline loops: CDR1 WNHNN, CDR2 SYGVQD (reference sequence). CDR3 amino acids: CASSEQTNTEAFF. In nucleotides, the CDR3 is TGCGCCAGCAGTGAACAGACGAACACTGAAGCTTTCTTT.

This chain's CDR3 is CASSFSGVGRTDTQYF. CDR3 DNA: TGTGCCAGCAGCTTTTCCGGGGTCGGGCGCACAGATACGCAGTATTTT. The rearrangement links TRBV13 to TRBJ2-3; D perhaps matches TRBD2 (5 bases). V was pared by 3 bases and J by 1 base, with 14 bases between. This CDR3 region has 16 residues. Germline V gives CDR1 PRHDT, CDR2 FYEKMQ (reference sequence).

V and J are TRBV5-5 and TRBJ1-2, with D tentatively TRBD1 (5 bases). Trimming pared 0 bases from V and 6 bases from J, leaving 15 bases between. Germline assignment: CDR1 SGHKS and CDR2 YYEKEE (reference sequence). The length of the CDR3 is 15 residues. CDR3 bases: TGTGCCAGCAGCTTGGCCGGGACTATAATTGATGGCTACACCTTC. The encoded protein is CASSLAGTIIDGYTF.

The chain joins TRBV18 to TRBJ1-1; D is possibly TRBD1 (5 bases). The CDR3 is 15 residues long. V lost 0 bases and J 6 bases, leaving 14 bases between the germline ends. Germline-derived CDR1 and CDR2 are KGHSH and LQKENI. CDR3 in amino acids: CASSPPDDWGAEAFF. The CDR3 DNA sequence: TGTGCCAGCTCACCACCGGACGATTGGGGCGCTGAAGCTTTCTTT.

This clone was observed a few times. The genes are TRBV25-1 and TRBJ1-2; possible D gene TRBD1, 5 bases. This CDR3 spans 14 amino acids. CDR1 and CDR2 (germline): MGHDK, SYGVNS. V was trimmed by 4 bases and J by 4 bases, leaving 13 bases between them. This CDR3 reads CASSGAGLTYGYTF. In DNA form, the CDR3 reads TGTGCCAGCAGTGGAGCGGGACTGACCTATGGCTACACCTTC.

The CDR3 DNA sequence: TGTGCCAGTAGTTTACAGTCCCTACCCACTGAAGCTTTCTTT. Translating it yields CASSLQSLPTEAFF. This chain connects TRBV19 to TRBJ1-1; D unclear. This CDR3 comprises 14 residues. Trimming removed 5 bases at V and 4 bases at J, with 14 bases between. Germline V gives CDR1 LNHDA, CDR2 SQIVND (reference sequence).

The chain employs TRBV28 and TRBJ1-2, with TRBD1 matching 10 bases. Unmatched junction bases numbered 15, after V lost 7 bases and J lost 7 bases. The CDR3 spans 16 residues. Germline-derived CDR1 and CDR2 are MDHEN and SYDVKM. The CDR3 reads CASIPGQGLTWGGYTF. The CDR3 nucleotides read TGTGCCAGCATCCCGGGACAGGGGCTTACTTGGGGTGGCTACACCTTC.

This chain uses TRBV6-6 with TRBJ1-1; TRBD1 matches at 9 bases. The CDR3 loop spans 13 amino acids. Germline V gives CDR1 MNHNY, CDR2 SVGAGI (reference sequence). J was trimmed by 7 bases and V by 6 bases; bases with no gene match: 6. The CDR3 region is CASSKQGAIEAFF. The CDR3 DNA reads TGTGCCAGCAGCAAACAGGGGGCAATTGAAGCTTTCTTT.

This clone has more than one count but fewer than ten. The CDR3 spells CASGTYGGPGANVLTF. CDR3 DNA sequence: TGTGCCAGCGGGACATACGGGGGGCCTGGGGCCAACGTCCTGACTTTC. The rearrangement joins TRBV28 to TRBJ2-6; the D gene is possibly TRBD2 (7 bases). The germline gives CDR1 MDHEN, CDR2 SYDVKM. V shed 8 bases and J shed 2 bases, with 16 bases lying between them. This CDR3 comprises 16 residues.

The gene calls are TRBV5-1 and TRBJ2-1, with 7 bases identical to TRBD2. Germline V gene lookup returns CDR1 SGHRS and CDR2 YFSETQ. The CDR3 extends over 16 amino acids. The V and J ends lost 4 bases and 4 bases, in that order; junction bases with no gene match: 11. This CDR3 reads CASSPFSSGIYNEQFF. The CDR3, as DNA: TGCGCCAGCAGCCCATTCTCAAGCGGGATTTACAATGAGCAGTTCTTC. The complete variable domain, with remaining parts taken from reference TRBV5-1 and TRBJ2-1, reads KAGVTQTPRYLIKTRGQQVTLSCSPISGHRSVSWYQQTPGQGLQFLFEYFSETQRNKGNFPGRFSGRQFSNSRSEMNVSTLELGDSALYLCASSPFSSGIYNEQFFGPGTRLTVL.

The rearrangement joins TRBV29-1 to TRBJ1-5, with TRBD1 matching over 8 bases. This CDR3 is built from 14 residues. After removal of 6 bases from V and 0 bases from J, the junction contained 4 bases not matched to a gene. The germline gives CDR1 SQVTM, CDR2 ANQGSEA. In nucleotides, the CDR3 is TGCAGCGTGGGGACAGGCTATAGCAATCAGCCCCAGCATTTT. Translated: CSVGTGYSNQPQHF.

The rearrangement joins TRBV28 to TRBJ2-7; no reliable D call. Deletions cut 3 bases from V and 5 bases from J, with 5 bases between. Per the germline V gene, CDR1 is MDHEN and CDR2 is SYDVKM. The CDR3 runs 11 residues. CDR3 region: CASSLEHEQYF. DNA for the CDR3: TGTGCCAGCAGTTTGGAGCACGAGCAGTACTTC.

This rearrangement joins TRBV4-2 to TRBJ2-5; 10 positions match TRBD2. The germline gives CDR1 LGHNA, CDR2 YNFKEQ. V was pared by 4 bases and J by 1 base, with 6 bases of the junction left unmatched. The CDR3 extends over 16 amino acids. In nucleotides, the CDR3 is TGTGCCAGCAGCCGCGCTCTAGCGGGAGCCCAAGAGACCCAGTACTTC. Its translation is CASSRALAGAQETQYF.

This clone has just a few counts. The CDR3 region has the DNA TGTGCCAGCAGCTCTAGCGGGGGGGTGACGGGTGAGCAGTTCTTC. It is translated as CASSSSGGVTGEQFF. The V and J genes are TRBV7-3 and TRBJ2-1, with TRBD2 identical over 12 bases. The CDR3 extends over 15 amino acids. CDR1 SGHTA and CDR2 FQGTGA come from the germline V gene. V was pared by 4 bases and J by 9 bases, with 7 bases of the junction left unmatched.

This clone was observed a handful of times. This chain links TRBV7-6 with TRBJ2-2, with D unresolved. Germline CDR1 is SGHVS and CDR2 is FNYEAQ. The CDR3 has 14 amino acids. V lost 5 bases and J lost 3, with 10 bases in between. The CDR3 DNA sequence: TGTGCCAGCAGCCTCACGGGTTACACCGGGGAGCTGTTTTTT. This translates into CASSLTGYTGELFF. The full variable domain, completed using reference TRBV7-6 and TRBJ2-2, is GAGVSQSPRYKVTKRGQDVALRCDPISGHVSLYWYRQALGQGPEFLTYFNYEAQQDKSGLPNDRFSAERPEGSISTLTIQRTEQRDSAMYRCASSLTGYTGELFFGEGSRLTVL.

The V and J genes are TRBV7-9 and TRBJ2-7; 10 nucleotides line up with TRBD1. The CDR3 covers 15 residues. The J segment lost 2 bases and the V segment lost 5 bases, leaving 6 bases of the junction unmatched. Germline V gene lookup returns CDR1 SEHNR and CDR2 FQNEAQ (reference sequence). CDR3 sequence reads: CASSKPGQGTYEQYF. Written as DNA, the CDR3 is TGTGCCAGCAGCAAACCGGGACAGGGGACCTACGAGCAGTACTTC.

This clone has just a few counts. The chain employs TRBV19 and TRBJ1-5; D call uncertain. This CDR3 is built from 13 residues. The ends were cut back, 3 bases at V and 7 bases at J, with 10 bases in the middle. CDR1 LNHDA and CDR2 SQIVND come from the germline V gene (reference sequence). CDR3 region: CASSMDARQPQHF. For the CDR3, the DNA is TGTGCCAGTAGTATGGATGCGCGGCAGCCCCAGCATTTT.